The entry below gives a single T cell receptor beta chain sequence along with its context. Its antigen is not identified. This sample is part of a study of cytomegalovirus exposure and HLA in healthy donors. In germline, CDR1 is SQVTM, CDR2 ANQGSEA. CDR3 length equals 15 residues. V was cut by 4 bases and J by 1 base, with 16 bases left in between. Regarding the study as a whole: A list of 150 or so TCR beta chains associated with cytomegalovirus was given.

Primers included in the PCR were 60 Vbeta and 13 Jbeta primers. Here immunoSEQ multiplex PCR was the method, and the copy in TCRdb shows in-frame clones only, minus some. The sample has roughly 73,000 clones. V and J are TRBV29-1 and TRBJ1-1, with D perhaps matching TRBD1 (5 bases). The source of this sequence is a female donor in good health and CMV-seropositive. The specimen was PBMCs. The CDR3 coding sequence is TGCAGCGTTGCGGGAGGGACGGGGCAGAACACTGAAGCTTTCTTT. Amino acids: CSVAGGTGQNTEAFF.